The sequence of this T cell receptor beta chain was determined in a study of cytomegalovirus exposure and HLA in healthy donors. Study-wide results and caveats: HLA alleles showed associations with around 15,000 TCR beta sequences in a later analysis, at a 0.05 false discovery rate. In a later analysis, an Asian-associated ancestry cluster reportedly showed fewer N-insertions than the approximately 700-donor mean. From TCR beta sequences, most subjects' HLA-A and HLA-B alleles were reportedly predicted accurately.

PCR used 60 Vbeta primers and 13 Jbeta primers. Authors' methods: In a later analysis, some 80 million unique TCR beta chains included roughly 11 million shared by two or more donors. Sequencing was performed with immunoSEQ multiplex PCR; in TCRdb, only in-frame clones are kept and a portion is missing. The V and J calls and clone size are taken from that table; D and trimming were inferred from the DNA. The sample shows roughly 57,000 clones, and 9% to 15% sits with its ten largest clones. In regard to this clone: Its antigen is still unknown.

This sequence originates from a woman in her twenties or thirties in good health and CMV-seropositive. The sample consisted of PBMCs.

Here the CDR3 reads CSVGAIQSGTEAFF. The CDR3 DNA follows: TGCAGCGTGGGGGCCATCCAGAGTGGCACTGAAGCTTTCTTT. The chain joins TRBV29-1 to TRBJ1-1; the D gene is possibly TRBD1 (6 bases). Trimming cost V 6 bases and J 4 bases, with 18 bases left between them. Per the germline V gene, CDR1 is SQVTM and CDR2 is ANQGSEA. The CDR3 has 14 amino acids.